A single T cell receptor (beta chain) is shown here with its context. Antigen unknown. The table came from immunoSEQ multiplex PCR; TCRdb's copy has only in-frame clones and leaves some out. In the table there are around 120,000 clones, more than 70% of which are singletons. These data come from a study of cytomegalovirus exposure and HLA in healthy donors. Whole-study context: The approximately 110 validation repertoires were reported in a later analysis to have been generated on the same platform as the 500 to 700 first-cohort repertoires. Findings and caveats of the study: According to the study, around 180 TCR beta chains were cytomegalovirus-associated.

Sequences were obtained from PBMCs. This sequence originates from a man younger than 35 in good health and CMV-seronegative.

In DNA form, the CDR3 reads TGTGCCAGCAGCGGGCAAACGGGGAATTCACCCCTCCACTTT. It specifies CASSGQTGNSPLHF. The genes are TRBV9 and TRBJ1-6; D call uncertain. Trimming removed 3 bases at V and 7 bases at J, with 11 bases between. CDR1 and CDR2 (germline): SGDLS, YYNGEE. The CDR3 loop spans 14 amino acids.